This entry features one T cell receptor beta chain sequence. This entry comes from a study of blood T cell repertoires in COVID-19. For the study at large: Some COVID-19 samples were acute and others convalescent; all came from the United States, Italy and Spain.

Recovered Cohort 3 donors showed two negative PCRs, clearance, or symptom resolution. V lost 11 bases and J lost 9, with 23 bases in between. Germline V CDR1 and CDR2: SNHLY, FYNNEI. The CDR3 is made up of 14 amino acids. Only in-frame clones appear in the TCRdb table, and some are missing; sequencing was by immunoSEQ multiplex PCR. The table includes about 270,000 clones, approximately 91% detected once. J is TRBJ2-1 and V is TRBV2; possibly TRBD2 for D (7 bases). This receptor was taken from a woman aged 30 to 39 who had recovered from COVID-19. Sequenced input: PBMCs or T cells enriched from blood (not recorded which). CDR3 protein: CARGVGRGMGEQFF. The CDR3 DNA follows: TGTGCCCGGGGGGTCGGCAGGGGAATGGGTGAGCAGTTCTTC.